This TCR beta chain came from a study of shared clonotypes between healthy human individuals. Here immunoSEQ multiplex PCR was the method, and the copy in TCRdb shows in-frame clones only, minus some. Of roughly 2 million clones listed, roughly 95% were seen once; the top ten hold around 0.13%. Germline values: CDR1 MNHNS, CDR2 SASEGT. The CDR3 is made up of 13 amino acids. V was clipped by 4 bases and J by 8 bases, with 9 bases between them. Material: naive CD4+ T cells sorted from blood. The subset denotes: CD45RA+ positively selected. This TCR derives from a man aged 18 to 30 in good health. V and J are TRBV6-1 and TRBJ1-6, with D unclear. The CDR3 loop reads CASSVRRDSPLHF. The CDR3 nucleotides are TGTGCCAGCAGTGTTAGGAGGGATTCACCCCTCCACTTT.